A selection of T cell receptor beta chains follows, all from one sample in a study of control samples from healthy donors and cancer patients. Measured with immunoSEQ multiplex PCR; TCRdb has only the in-frame clones, and not every one. The table lists around 140,000 clones, over 85% of them singletons. The sample taken for sequencing was blood. Every receptor here comes from a man between 18 and 29 years old in good health. Each CDR3 is given with its conserved first and last residue. A D gene is named only where the DNA matches it firmly. The size entry is marked missing in some rows and otherwise reads once, few, many or a size class.

D gene	clone size	V gene	J gene	CDR3 DNA	CDR3 protein
-	-	TRBV6-1	TRBJ2-7	TGTGCCAGCAGTGAAAGTCAGCACAGATCCTACGAGCAGTACTTC	CASSESQHRSYEQYF
-	-	TRBV7-6	TRBJ1-1	TGTGCCAGCAGCTCAGGGCAGGGATTGAACACTGAAGCTTTCTTT	CASSSGQGLNTEAFF
-	once	TRBV27	TRBJ2-3	TGTGCCAGCAGTTCCCCGGAGGGGGCATTGACAGATACGCAGTATTTT	CASSSPEGALTDTQYF
-	-	TRBV4-1	TRBJ2-1	TGCGCCAGCAGCCAAGGACGGGCGTGGTACAGGGAAATCTACAATGAGCAGTTCTTC	CASSQGRAWYREIYNEQFF
-	-	TRBV5-1	TRBJ1-2	TGCGCCAGCAGCCCAGACTACAGGGTAACTTACTTTCACTATGGCTACACCTTC	CASSPDYRVTYFHYGYTF
-	-	TRBV7-9	TRBJ2-1	TGTGCCAGCAGCTACAGCGGGAATGAGCAGTTCTTC	CASSYSGNEQFF
TRBD1	-	TRBV7-7	TRBJ1-2	TGTGCTAGCAGCGCCGCCGTAACCGGGACAGGGGATAGAGGCTACACCTTC	CASSAAVTGTGDRGYTF
-	-	TRBV5-6	TRBJ1-6	TGTGCCAGCAGCTTGTCCGCAAATTCACCCCTCCACTTT	CASSLSANSPLHF
TRBD1	few	TRBV7-6	TRBJ1-5	TGTGCCAGCAGCGAGGGGACAGGGCTGGATAATCAGCCCCAGCATTTT	CASSEGTGLDNQPQHF
-	-	TRBV6-1	TRBJ2-7	TGTGCCAGCAGTGACCTGGGCCACGAGCAGTACTTC	CASSDLGHEQYF
-	once	TRBV10-3	TRBJ1-5	TGTGCCATCGGAAACTACGGGGGGCGGCGAAATCAGCCCCAGCATTTT	CAIGNYGGRRNQPQHF
-	-	TRBV11-2	TRBJ1-1	TGTGCCAGCAGCTTAGTCCGGGGGAAATCGACTGAAGCTTTCTTT	CASSLVRGKSTEAFF
-	-	TRBV9	TRBJ2-3	TGTGCCAGCAGCGTACTGGACTACACAGATACGCAGTATTTT	CASSVLDYTDTQYF
-	-	TRBV30	TRBJ1-1	TGTGCCTGGAGAACGGGGGGCTTCGCTGAAGCTTTCTTT	CAWRTGGFAEAFF
-	-	TRBV11-2	TRBJ1-1	TGTGCCAGCTTCGGACTTAAGGGCCTGAACACTGAAGCTTTCTTT	CASFGLKGLNTEAFF
TRBD2	-	TRBV7-2	TRBJ2-7	TGTGCCAGCAGCTCGACTAGCGGGAGTCACCACGAGCAGTACTTC	CASSSTSGSHHEQYF
TRBD1	-	TRBV15	TRBJ1-5	TGTGCCACCAGCAGAGCGACAGGGACTCAGCCCCAGCATTTT	CATSRATGTQPQHF
-	-	TRBV7-8	TRBJ2-5	TGTGCCAGCAGCCCTGTGGTTCAAGAGACCCAGTACTTC	CASSPVVQETQYF
-	-	TRBV6-5	TRBJ1-1	TGTGCCAGCATGAATGGGAACACTGAAGCTTTCTTT	CASMNGNTEAFF
-	-	TRBV4-1	TRBJ1-4	TGCGCCAGCAGCCAAAAGGTCGCGCGGGGGTCGGGTGAAAAACTGTTTTTT	CASSQKVARGSGEKLFF
-	-	TRBV6-5	TRBJ2-5	TGTGCCAGCAGCCGAACAGGGATAGAGACCCAGTACTTC	CASSRTGIETQYF
TRBD1	-	TRBV10-3	TRBJ1-2	TGTGCCATCTCCCGGGACAGGGATTCCTATGGCTACACCTTC	CAISRDRDSYGYTF
-	-	TRBV27	TRBJ1-1	TGTGCCAGCAGTTTAAGATCGTTGGGGGGGGCGCTGGGCACTGAAGCTTTCTTT	CASSLRSLGGALGTEAFF
-	-	TRBV6-1	TRBJ1-6	TGTGCCAGCAGTGAAGCAAGAGGGGGTAACTCACCCCTCCACTTT	CASSEARGGNSPLHF
-	-	TRBV30	TRBJ1-2	TGTGCCTGGAGTACCCATTCAGGTTATGCTGGAGGCTACACCTTC	CAWSTHSGYAGGYTF
-	-	TRBV12-3/TRBV12-4	TRBJ1-1	TGTGCCAGCAGTTTTGGACGGTTCTCTGAAGCTTTCTTT	CASSFGRFSEAFF
TRBD2	-	TRBV27	TRBJ2-1	TGTGCCAGGCTCAACCAGGGACCGGGACGGCAATTTGGGGGACTAGCGGGCCGGGAGCAGTTCTTC	CARLNQGPGRQFGGLAGREQFF
-	-	TRBV6-2/TRBV6-3	TRBJ1-3	TGTGCCAGCCGCCGGGGAGGGTACGACTCTGGAAACACCATATATTTT	CASRRGGYDSGNTIYF
-	-	TRBV4-3	TRBJ2-1	TGCGCCAGCAGCCAAGATGCAGGGTCAGGCCCTGGTCGTGAGCAGTTCTTC	CASSQDAGSGPGREQFF
-	-	TRBV7-2	TRBJ2-3	TGTGCCAGCAGCGTGACAGGAGTCAGCACAGATACGCAGTATTTT	CASSVTGVSTDTQYF
TRBD1	-	TRBV30	TRBJ1-1	TGTGCCTGGAGTGTAGGCCCAGGGGGTACCTCTGAAGCTTTCTTT	CAWSVGPGGTSEAFF
-	-	TRBV9	TRBJ1-4	TGTGCCAGCAGCGTAGACGGGGCAAGGGTTGAAAAACTGTTTTTT	CASSVDGARVEKLFF
TRBD1	-	TRBV7-6	TRBJ2-7	TGTGCCAGCAGCTTAGGTTGGGGACAGGCCTACGAGCAGTACTTC	CASSLGWGQAYEQYF
TRBD2	-	TRBV5-4	TRBJ2-7	TGTGCCAGCAGCTTGGCCCCTAGCGGCTCCTACGAGCAGTACTTC	CASSLAPSGSYEQYF